The 5 T cell receptor beta chains below all came from one sample that was sequenced in a study of neoadjuvant nivolumab and ipilimumab in lung cancer. Produced via immunoSEQ multiplex PCR; TCRdb's table is partial and in-frame only. Here the sample spans some 10,000 clones, approximately 75% being singletons. Specimen: tumor tissue, collected after neoadjuvant nivolumab, alone or with ipilimumab, at or shortly before surgery. The source of these receptors is an adult with non-small cell lung cancer.

The V gene is TRBV30, the J gene TRBJ2-7; D gene unclear. Trimming took off 5 bases at V and 2 bases at J, with 25 bases between the two ends. The germline V gene has CDR1 GTSNPN and CDR2 SVGIG (reference sequence). The CDR3 covers 17 residues. As DNA, the CDR3 is TGTGCCTGGGGTCAGCCCCCTCGGTTAGGGCGGACCTACGAGCAGTACTTC. This codes for CAWGQPPRLGRTYEQYF.

V is TRBV9 and J is TRBJ2-1, with 7 bases lining up with TRBD1. The CDR3 extends over 15 amino acids. The V segment lost 4 bases and the J segment 4 bases; nucleotides outside the gene matches: 8. The germline V gene encodes CDR1 SGDLS and CDR2 YYNGEE. The CDR3 region is CASSRRQGRYNEQFF. The CDR3, as DNA: TGTGCCAGCAGCAGAAGACAGGGACGGTACAATGAGCAGTTCTTC.

The rearrangement uses TRBV6-5 and TRBJ1-1, with TRBD1 matching 8 bases. Germline-derived CDR1 and CDR2 are MNHEY and SVGAGI. Trimming cost V 0 bases and J 1 base; bases outside gene matches: 1. CDR3 length: 15 residues. CDR3 sequence (DNA): TGTGCCAGCAGTTACTCCGGGACAGGGAACACTGAAGCTTTCTTT. It yields the protein CASSYSGTGNTEAFF.

The chain carries TRBV28 and TRBJ2-1; TRBD1 is a possible D gene (6 bases). CDR1 and CDR2 from the germline V gene are MDHEN and SYDVKM. This CDR3 is built from 18 residues. V was cut by 6 bases and J by 0 bases, with 21 bases left in between. CDR3 DNA: TGTGCCAGCAGCCTGAATATTTTGACAGGCAGCTCCTACAATGAGCAGTTCTTC. This encodes CASSLNILTGSSYNEQFF.

This clone was seen a handful of times. This chain links TRBV25-1 with TRBJ2-3; no clear D gene. Between the trimmed V and J ends, which lost 3 bases and 0 bases, there was a span of 10 bases. This CDR3 is built from 15 residues. From germline, CDR1 is MGHDK and CDR2 SYGVNS. CDR3 sequence (DNA): TGTGCCAGCAGTGATTCGGCCGATAGCACAGATACGCAGTATTTT. Amino acids: CASSDSADSTDTQYF.